This TCR beta chain was retrieved from a study of blood T cell repertoires in COVID-19. Seattle-derived patients entered the study during active infection and were followed longitudinally. Clones were read by immunoSEQ multiplex PCR, and TCRdb kept only the in-frame ones, dropping some. The sample consists of some 160,000 clones, more than 75% of them appearing once. The sample taken for sequencing was peripheral blood. This TCR derives from a man between 18 and 29 years old with COVID-19, enrolled during active disease.

The CDR3 DNA reads as TGTGCCAGCAGTTTTTATCGTGGCGGGAGGAGGAATGAGCAGTTCTTC. Protein: CASSFYRGGRRNEQFF. The chain employs TRBV28 and TRBJ2-1; 8 bases align to TRBD2. This CDR3 region has 16 residues. CDR1 and CDR2 (germline): MDHEN, SYDVKM. The V gene end was trimmed by 3 bases and the J gene end by 7 bases; junction bases not matched to a gene: 11.